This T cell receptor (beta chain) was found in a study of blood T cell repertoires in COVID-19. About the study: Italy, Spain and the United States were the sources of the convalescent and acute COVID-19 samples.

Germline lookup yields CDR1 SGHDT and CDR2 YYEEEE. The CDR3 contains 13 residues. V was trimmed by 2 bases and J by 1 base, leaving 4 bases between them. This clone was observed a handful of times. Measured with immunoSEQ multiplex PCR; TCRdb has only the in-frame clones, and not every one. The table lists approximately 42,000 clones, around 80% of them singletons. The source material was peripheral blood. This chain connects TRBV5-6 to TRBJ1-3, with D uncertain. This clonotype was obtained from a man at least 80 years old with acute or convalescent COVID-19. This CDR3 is CASSFQSGNTIYF. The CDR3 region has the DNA TGTGCCAGCAGCTTTCAGTCTGGAAACACCATATATTTT.